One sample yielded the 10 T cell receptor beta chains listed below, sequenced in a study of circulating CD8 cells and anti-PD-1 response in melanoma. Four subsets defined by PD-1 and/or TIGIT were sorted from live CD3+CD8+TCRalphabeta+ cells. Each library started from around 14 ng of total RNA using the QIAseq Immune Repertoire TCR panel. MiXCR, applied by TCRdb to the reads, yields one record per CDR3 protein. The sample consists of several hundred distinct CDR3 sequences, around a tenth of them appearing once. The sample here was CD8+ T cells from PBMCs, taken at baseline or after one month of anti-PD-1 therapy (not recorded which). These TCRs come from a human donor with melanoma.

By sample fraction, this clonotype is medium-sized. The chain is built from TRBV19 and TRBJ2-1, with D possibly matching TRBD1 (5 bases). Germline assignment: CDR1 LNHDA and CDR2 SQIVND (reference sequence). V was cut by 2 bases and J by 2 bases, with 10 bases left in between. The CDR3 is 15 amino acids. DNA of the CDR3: TGTGCCAGTAGTATAATTGGACATACCTACAATGAGCAGTTCTTC. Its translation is CASSIIGHTYNEQFF.

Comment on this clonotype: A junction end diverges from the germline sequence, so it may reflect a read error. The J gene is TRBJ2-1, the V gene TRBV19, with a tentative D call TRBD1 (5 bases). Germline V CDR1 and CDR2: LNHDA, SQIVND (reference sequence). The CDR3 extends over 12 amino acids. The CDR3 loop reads CASSLGVNEQFF. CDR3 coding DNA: TGTGCCAGTAGCCTAGGGGTTAATGAACAGTTCTTC.

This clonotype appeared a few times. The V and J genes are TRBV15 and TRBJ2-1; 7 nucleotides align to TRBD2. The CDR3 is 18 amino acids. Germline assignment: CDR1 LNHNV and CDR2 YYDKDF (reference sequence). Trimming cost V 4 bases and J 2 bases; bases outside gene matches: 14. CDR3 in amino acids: CATSTDAGGGRPYNEQFF. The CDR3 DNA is TGTGCCACCAGCACCGACGCGGGCGGGGGTCGCCCCTACAATGAGCAGTTCTTC.

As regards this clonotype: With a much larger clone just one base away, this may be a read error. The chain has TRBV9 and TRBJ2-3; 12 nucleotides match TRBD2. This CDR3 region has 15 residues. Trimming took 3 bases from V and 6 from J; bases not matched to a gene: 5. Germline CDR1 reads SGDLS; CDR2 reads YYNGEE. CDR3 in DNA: TGTGCCAGCAGCGGTACTAGCGGGGGGCTTGATACGCAGTATTTT. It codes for CASSGTSGGLDTQYF.

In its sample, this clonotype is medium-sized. CDR3 DNA: TGTGCCAGTAGTATATCCGACGCACCCTCCTACGAGCAGTACTTC. Translated: CASSISDAPSYEQYF. The chain carries TRBV19 and TRBJ2-7, with no clear D. The germline CDR1 and CDR2 sequences are LNHDA and SQIVND (reference sequence). Trimming pared 2 bases from V and 0 bases from J, leaving 11 bases between. This CDR3 region has 15 residues. Full variable domain (remainder filled in from reference TRBV19 and TRBJ2-7): DGGITQSPKYLFRKEGQNVTLSCEQNLNHDAMYWYRQDPGQGLRLIYYSQIVNDFQKGDIAEGYSVSREKKESFPLTVTSAQKNPTAFYLCASSISDAPSYEQYFGPGTRLTVT.

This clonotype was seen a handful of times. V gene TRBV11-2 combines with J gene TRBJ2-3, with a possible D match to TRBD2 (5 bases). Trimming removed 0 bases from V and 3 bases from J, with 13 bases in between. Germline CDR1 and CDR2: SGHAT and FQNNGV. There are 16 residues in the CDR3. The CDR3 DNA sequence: TGTGCCAGCAGCTTAGATCTGTTAAGAGGGACAGATACGCAGTATTTT. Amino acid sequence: CASSLDLLRGTDTQYF.

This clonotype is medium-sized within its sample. CDR3 sequence: CASSLLGGHSPLHF. DNA of the CDR3: TGTGCCAGCAGCTTACTGGGGGGCCATTCACCCCTCCACTTT. The chain has TRBV7-2 and TRBJ1-6; D may be TRBD1 (6 bases). CDR1 and CDR2 (germline): SGHTA, FQGNSA. The germline V and J ends were trimmed by 2 bases and 8 bases, with 10 bases remaining between them. The CDR3 has 14 residues.

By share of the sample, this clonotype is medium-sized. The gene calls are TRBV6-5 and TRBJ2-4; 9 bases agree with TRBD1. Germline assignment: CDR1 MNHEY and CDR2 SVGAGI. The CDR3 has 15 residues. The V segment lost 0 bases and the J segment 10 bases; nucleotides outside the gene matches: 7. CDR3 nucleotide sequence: TGTGCCAGCAGTTACTCGTCCGGGACAGGGACTATTCAGTACTTC. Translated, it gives CASSYSSGTGTIQYF.

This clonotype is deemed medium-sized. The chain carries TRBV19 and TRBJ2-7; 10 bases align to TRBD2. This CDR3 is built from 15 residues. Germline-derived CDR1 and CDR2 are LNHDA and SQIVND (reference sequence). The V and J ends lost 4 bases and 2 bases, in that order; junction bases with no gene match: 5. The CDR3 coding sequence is TGTGCCAGTAGTACCACTAGCGGGGCTACCTACGAGCAGTACTTC. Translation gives CASSTTSGATYEQYF.

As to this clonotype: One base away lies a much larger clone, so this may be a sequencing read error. DNA of the CDR3: TGTGCCAGCTGGGGTGGCAGGCGGGGGCAGTACTTC. Amino acid sequence: CASWGGRRGQYF. The chain recombines TRBV2 with TRBJ2-7, with D possibly being TRBD2 (6 bases). The CDR3 spans 12 residues. Germline CDR1 reads SNHLY; CDR2 reads FYNNEI. V lost 8 bases and J lost 9, with 17 bases in between.